This record concerns one T cell receptor beta chain sequence. Its antigen is not known. Since a much larger clone is just one base distant, this may be a read error. The sample comes from a study of early T cells in non-severe SARS-CoV-2 infection. For the study at large: Unpaired chains resulted from sequencing bulk RNA of unsorted whole blood.

Study results and caveats: Matching results from VDJdb favored anti-spike CD8 responses, leaving private and CD4 specificities undetected.

This CDR3 contains 10 residues. The germline gives CDR1 MNHEY, CDR2 SMNVEV (reference sequence). As part of library construction, unique molecular identifiers were attached to individual cDNA molecules. TCRdb ran MiXCR on the 5' RACE reads and lists one entry per CDR3 protein. This sample yields about 58,000 distinct CDR3 sequences, of which around an eighth are seen a single time; over 3% belongs to the top ten. The source of this sequence is an adult who was a healthcare worker with PCR-confirmed SARS-CoV-2 infection or an uninfected control (not recorded which). The sample was whole blood. V gene TRBV27 combines with J gene TRBJ1-3; D remains unclear. CDR3 region: CVKEGNTIYF. CDR3 in DNA: TGTGTCAAGGAGGGAAACACCATATATTTT.